This T cell receptor (beta chain) stems from a study of radiation and T cells in renal cell carcinoma. Study results and caveats: Dominant CDR3 motifs were more common in irradiated tumors than controls.

Remarks on this clone: Antigen: not known.

Using immunoSEQ multiplex PCR, the repertoire was profiled, and TCRdb retains in-frame clones only, with some absent. The sample records about 16,000 clones, about 58% being singletons. Treatment of the sample: treatment-naive control, cytoreductive nephrectomy. Control tumor donors were a handful of females and approximately eleven males, median age roughly 62 years. Per germline, CDR1 SNHLY and CDR2 FYNNEI. There are 15 residues in the CDR3. V shed 8 bases and J 4 bases; nucleotides not matched to a gene: 9. The source material was tumor tissue, sampled from a patient whose treatment was nephrectomy without radiotherapy. The chain combines TRBV2 with TRBJ1-5; 9 bases align to TRBD1. The sequence was collected from a man aged 35 to 55 with renal cell carcinoma. Here the CDR3 reads CASGDRGAPNQPQHF. The CDR3 DNA reads TGTGCCAGCGGAGACAGGGGGGCCCCGAATCAGCCCCAGCATTTT.